These 30 T cell receptor beta chains were all obtained from the same sample, sequenced in a study of identical twins. TCRdb reprocessed the 5' RACE reads with MiXCR, giving one entry per CDR3 protein. Here the sample spans approximately 1.8 million distinct CDR3 sequences, 32% being singletons. Sequencing was performed on cord blood. The receptors originated from a newborn girl in good health.

This clonotype has a handful of counts. This rearrangement joins TRBV20-1 to TRBJ2-4; the match to TRBD2 covers 8 bases. There are 14 residues in the CDR3. CDR1 is DFQATT and CDR2 is SNEGSKA in the germline V gene (reference sequence). Trimming cost V 4 bases and J 3 bases; bases outside gene matches: 5. DNA of the CDR3: TGCAGTGCTATACTAGCGGAAGGCAAAAACATTCAGTACTTC. Translation gives CSAILAEGKNIQYF.

This chain joins TRBV6-5 and TRBJ2-1, with a tentative D call TRBD2 (5 bases). This CDR3 is 14 amino acids long. V shed 2 bases and J shed 2 bases, with 7 bases lying between them. Germline CDR1 reads MNHEY; CDR2 reads SVGAGI. The CDR3 sequence: CASSYGRTYNEQFF. For the CDR3, the DNA is TGTGCCAGCAGTTACGGGAGAACCTACAATGAGCAGTTCTTC.

This clonotype has more than one count but fewer than ten. V gene TRBV12-3 or TRBV12-4 combines with J gene TRBJ2-5; the D gene is possibly TRBD2 (6 bases). The CDR3 has 17 amino acids. The V gene lost 8 bases and the J gene lost 11 bases, with 33 bases spanning the gap. The CDR3 DNA sequence: TGTGCCAGCCCTTCGTCATGTACTTTAGCGGTCTTCAATGAGCAGTACTTC. Amino acid sequence: CASPSSCTLAVFNEQYF.

This clonotype was found a few times. The chain links TRBV29-1 to TRBJ1-5; D gene ambiguous. Trimming took 0 bases from V and 4 from J, leaving 4 bases between them. The CDR3 has 12 residues. Germline CDR1 is SQVTM and CDR2 is ANQGSEA. CDR3 sequence: CSVEEPNQPQHF. The CDR3 DNA sequence: TGCAGCGTTGAAGAGCCGAATCAGCCCCAGCATTTT.

The chain has TRBV7-9 and TRBJ1-1; D gene uncertain. This CDR3 has 13 amino acids. V lost 5 bases to trimming and J lost 3 bases, with 10 bases between them. The germline CDR1 and CDR2 sequences are SEHNR and FQNEAQ (reference sequence). The CDR3 sequence is CASSPRMDTEAFF. The DNA of the CDR3 is TGTGCCAGCAGCCCAAGGATGGACACTGAAGCTTTCTTT.

The chain is built from TRBV11-1 and TRBJ2-1; 7 bases fit TRBD2. Per germline, CDR1 SGHAT and CDR2 FQDESV (reference sequence). The CDR3 spans 16 residues. The ends lost 7 bases at V and 2 bases at J; junction bases unmatched: 11. The CDR3 reads CASTILLAAPYNEQFF. CDR3 in DNA: TGTGCCAGCACCATTCTTCTAGCGGCCCCCTACAATGAGCAGTTCTTC.

This clonotype was found many times. The rearrangement uses TRBV29-1 and TRBJ2-7; no clear D gene. Trimming stripped 6 bases from V and 3 bases from J, with 12 bases between. This CDR3 is built from 12 residues. CDR1 and CDR2 (germline): SQVTM, ANQGSEA. DNA of the CDR3: TGCAGCGTCACTGGGTTTAACTACGAGCAGTACTTC. Protein sequence: CSVTGFNYEQYF.

The chain is built from TRBV20-1 and TRBJ2-1, with 10 bases that match TRBD2. From germline, CDR1 is DFQATT and CDR2 SNEGSKA (reference sequence). V was pared by 5 bases and J by 8 bases, with 9 bases of the junction left unmatched. This CDR3 region has 14 residues. The CDR3 nucleotides read TGCAGTGCTGCGGGCCTAGCGGGGGCCTATGAGCAGTTCTTC. This encodes CSAAGLAGAYEQFF.

The rearrangement links TRBV28 to TRBJ2-1; tentatively, D is TRBD2 (6 bases). The CDR3 contains 15 residues. From germline, CDR1 is MDHEN and CDR2 SYDVKM. V was trimmed by 1 base and J by 6 bases, leaving 13 bases between them. DNA of the CDR3: TGTGCCAGCAGTTTATACGGGAGAGTGATCAATGAGCAGTTCTTC. This encodes CASSLYGRVINEQFF.

The chain combines TRBV5-1 with TRBJ2-7; D unclear. The CDR3 sequence is 12 residues long. Trimming pared 3 bases from V and 7 bases from J, leaving 11 bases between. The germline CDR1 and CDR2 sequences are SGHRS and YFSETQ. CDR3 nucleotides: TGCGCCAGCAGCTCACAAATGGGAGAGCAGTACTTC. This translates into CASSSQMGEQYF.

Comment on this clonotype: Relative to the germline gene, one junction end is altered; a read error may explain this. This chain joins TRBV5-1 and TRBJ2-7; the match to TRBD1 covers 8 bases. In germline, CDR1 is SGHRS, CDR2 YFSETQ. The CDR3 contains 15 residues. The CDR3 reads CASSLTRTGNYERYF. CDR3 DNA sequence: TGCGCCAGCAGCTTGACACGGACAGGGAACTACGAGCGGTACTTC.

This clonotype was seen many times. The chain is built from TRBV12-3 or TRBV12-4 and TRBJ1-2, with D possibly matching TRBD1 (5 bases). The CDR3 runs to 14 residues. V lost 1 base and J 5 bases, leaving 11 bases between the germline ends. This chain's CDR3 is CASSLGDSLYGYTF. The CDR3 nucleotides are TGTGCCAGCAGTTTAGGTGACAGCCTATATGGCTACACCTTC.

The chain carries TRBV5-1 and TRBJ1-1; 7 nucleotides align to TRBD1. This CDR3 is built from 15 residues. The trim removed 1 base at V and 3 bases at J, leaving 6 bases unmatched. Germline V CDR1 and CDR2: SGHRS, YFSETQ. The CDR3 here is CASSLRAQGDTEAFF. As DNA, the CDR3 is TGCGCCAGCAGCTTGCGGGCGCAGGGGGACACTGAAGCTTTCTTT.

CDR3 loop: CASSPDRGSIQYF. The CDR3 coding sequence is TGTGCCAGCAGCCCGGACAGGGGTAGCATTCAGTACTTC. The chain employs TRBV28 and TRBJ2-4, with 9 bases matching TRBD1. CDR1 and CDR2 (germline): MDHEN, SYDVKM. The V gene end was trimmed by 6 bases and the J gene end by 9 bases; junction bases not matched to a gene: 6. This CDR3 region has 13 residues.

The rearrangement uses TRBV20-1 and TRBJ2-5; 9 positions match TRBD2. Germline V gene sequence: CDR1 DFQATT, CDR2 SNEGSKA (reference sequence). V shed 6 bases and J 1 base; nucleotides not matched to a gene: 9. CDR3 length equals 15 residues. DNA for the CDR3: TGCAGTGCCCACCTCCCGGGACTAGCCCAAGAGACCCAGTACTTC. Translation: CSAHLPGLAQETQYF.

V gene TRBV6-1 combines with J gene TRBJ1-4; D is unresolved. CDR1 MNHNS and CDR2 SASEGT come from the germline V gene. Trimming took 2 bases from V and 5 from J, leaving 12 bases between them. The CDR3 runs 15 residues. The CDR3: CASSEIAGSNEKLFF. CDR3 nucleotide sequence: TGTGCCAGCAGTGAAATTGCCGGATCCAATGAAAAACTGTTTTTT.

The CDR3 DNA reads as TGCGCCAGCAGCTTGGTTGACCCACACAATGAGCAGTACTTC. It specifies CASSLVDPHNEQYF. The chain links TRBV5-1 to TRBJ2-1; D gene ambiguous. The DNA end is a closer match to TRBJ2-7, so the J assignment may be wrong. Germline V gene lookup returns CDR1 SGHRS and CDR2 YFSETQ. This CDR3 spans 14 amino acids.

This clonotype has more than one count but fewer than ten. The CDR3, as DNA: TGCGCCAGCAGCTTGCGTGGGCAAGGGAGCATCTACGAGCAGTACTTC. Translating it yields CASSLRGQGSIYEQYF. The rearrangement links TRBV5-1 to TRBJ2-7, with TRBD2 as a possible D gene (5 bases). With 1 base removed from V and 3 bases from J, the gap between germline ends came to 17 bases. The germline V gene encodes CDR1 SGHRS and CDR2 YFSETQ. This CDR3 comprises 16 residues.

This clonotype came up a few times. CDR3 sequence (DNA): TGCAGCGTTGAAAGAGACAGGGGAAATGAGCAGTTCTTC. Translating gives CSVERDRGNEQFF. The chain uses TRBV29-1 and TRBJ2-1, with TRBD1 matching 8 bases. Unmatched junction bases numbered 4, after V lost 2 bases and J lost 7 bases. There are 13 residues in the CDR3. Germline loops: CDR1 SQVTM, CDR2 ANQGSEA.

Ten or more counts support this clonotype. The chain uses TRBV29-1 and TRBJ2-7; the match to TRBD2 covers 7 bases. The germline CDR1 and CDR2 sequences are SQVTM and ANQGSEA. This CDR3 is 13 amino acids long. The trim removed 4 bases at V and 3 bases at J, leaving 6 bases unmatched. The CDR3 loop is CSVVRSSGYEQYF. Written as DNA, the CDR3 is TGCAGCGTTGTACGGTCTAGCGGCTACGAGCAGTACTTC.

This chain links TRBV20-1 with TRBJ2-7, with D unclear. V shed 2 bases and J shed 5 bases, with 10 bases lying between them. The CDR3 spans 12 residues. Germline V CDR1 and CDR2: DFQATT, SNEGSKA (reference sequence). As DNA, the CDR3 is TGCAGTGCTAGACAAGTTCCCGACGAGCAGTACTTC. Translated: CSARQVPDEQYF.

This clonotype has ten or more counts. The chain employs TRBV6-1 and TRBJ2-7, with TRBD2 identical over 7 bases. Germline CDR1 reads MNHNS; CDR2 reads SASEGT. Trimming removed 3 bases from V and 0 bases from J; junction bases left unmatched: 8. The CDR3 runs to 16 residues. The CDR3 reads CASSDRLAPSSYEQYF. The CDR3 region has the DNA TGTGCCAGCAGTGACCGACTAGCCCCTAGCTCCTACGAGCAGTACTTC.

This chain connects TRBV2 to TRBJ2-7; possibly TRBD2 for D (5 bases). V lost 8 bases and J lost 3, with 11 bases in between. The CDR3 covers 12 residues. CDR1 SNHLY and CDR2 FYNNEI come from the germline V gene. Written as DNA, the CDR3 is TGTGCCAGCCGGAGGATGGTCTACGAGCAGTACTTC. Translation gives CASRRMVYEQYF.

The CDR3: CASSPWLAGGFSYNEQFF. DNA for the CDR3: TGTGCCAGCTCACCATGGCTAGCGGGAGGATTCTCCTACAATGAGCAGTTCTTC. The V call is TRBV18, the J call TRBJ2-1, with 11 bases that match TRBD2. V was clipped by 2 bases and J by 0 bases; unmatched bases: 6. Germline V gene sequence: CDR1 KGHSH, CDR2 LQKENI. The CDR3 spans 18 residues.

V is TRBV9 and J is TRBJ2-7, with TRBD2 matching 8 bases. Trimming removed 0 bases from V and 12 bases from J; junction bases left unmatched: 8. CDR1 SGDLS and CDR2 YYNGEE come from the germline V gene. The CDR3 runs 13 residues. CDR3 amino acids: CASSVEVSGMRYF. DNA for the CDR3: TGTGCCAGCAGCGTAGAGGTTAGCGGGATGCGGTACTTC. Supplemented by reference TRBV9 and TRBJ2-7, the full variable domain reads DSGVTQTPKHLITATGQRVTLRCSPRSGDLSVYWYQQSLDQGLQFLIQYYNGEERAKGNILERFSAQQFPDLHSELNLSSLELGDSALYFCASSVEVSGMRYFGPGTRLTVT.

This clonotype was detected only a few times. V is TRBV10-3 and J is TRBJ2-1; perhaps TRBD2 as D (5 bases). This CDR3 is 15 amino acids long. Trimming removed 4 bases at V and 0 bases at J, with 10 bases between. In germline, CDR1 is ENHRY, CDR2 SYGVKD. CDR3: CAISGRANSYNEQFF. Here the CDR3 DNA reads TGTGCCATCAGTGGGCGGGCCAACTCCTACAATGAGCAGTTCTTC.

The chain has TRBV10-3 and TRBJ2-5, with 10 bases matching TRBD2. The CDR3 extends over 16 amino acids. V gave up 0 bases and J gave up 3 bases; unmatched junction bases: 4. CDR1 and CDR2 (germline): ENHRY, SYGVKD. The DNA for the CDR3 is TGTGCCATCAGTGAGTCAGTACTAGCGGGGAAAGAGACCCAGTACTTC. It is translated as CAISESVLAGKETQYF.

V and J are TRBV25-1 and TRBJ2-7; 10 bases match TRBD2. Germline CDR1 reads MGHDK; CDR2 reads SYGVNS. Losses at the gene ends were 4 bases for V and 7 bases for J; bases not matched to a gene: 16. This CDR3 contains 17 residues. The CDR3 protein is CASSVTRLAGPYNEQYF. For the CDR3, the DNA is TGTGCCAGCAGTGTGACTCGACTAGCGGGCCCGTACAATGAGCAGTACTTC.

The V call is TRBV27, the J call TRBJ1-5, with D unclear. V lost 5 bases and J lost 5, with 10 bases in between. This CDR3 region has 13 residues. Germline CDR1 and CDR2: MNHEY and SMNVEV (reference sequence). The CDR3 sequence is CASSPDPYQPQHF. For the CDR3, the DNA is TGTGCCAGCAGTCCCGACCCCTATCAGCCCCAGCATTTT.

The rearrangement uses TRBV12-3 or TRBV12-4 and TRBJ2-1; D remains unclear. The CDR3 loop spans 15 amino acids. Trimming took off 5 bases at V and 13 bases at J, with 24 bases between the two ends. CDR3 region: CASSPGQGGQETQFF. Written as DNA, the CDR3 is TGTGCCAGCAGTCCCGGTCAAGGTGGGCAAGAGACCCAGTTCTTC.